The 3 T cell receptor beta chains below come from one sample, sequenced in a study of cytomegalovirus exposure and HLA in healthy donors (dated by TCRdb to about 2017). Libraries were built with the immunoSEQ multiplex PCR assay. This is the immuneACCESS table as TCRdb keeps it, with only in-frame sequences that have V and J called. A part of the clones is gone; compared with another copy, unresolved V genes explain less than half, and the rest is unexplained. Here the sample has roughly 65,000 clones; roughly nine tenths occur a single time. The ten largest clones represent just over 3% of the sample. The sample comprised PBMCs. The receptors were gathered from a man younger than 35 in good health and CMV-seronegative.

V usage is TRBV28 and J usage is TRBJ2-7, with D possibly being TRBD1 (5 bases). Trimming pared 5 bases from V and 4 bases from J, leaving 9 bases between. CDR1 is MDHEN and CDR2 is SYDVKM in the germline V gene. The CDR3 spans 12 residues. CDR3 residues: CASSQTAYEQYF. The CDR3 nucleotides read TGTGCCAGCAGTCAGACAGCTTACGAGCAGTACTTC.

This clone has only one observation. The chain recombines TRBV6-6 with TRBJ2-5; TRBD1 matches at 7 bases. The germline CDR1 and CDR2 sequences are MNHNY and SVGAGI (reference sequence). With 7 bases clipped from V and 3 bases from J, the junction kept 5 bases outside the gene matches. The CDR3 sequence is 13 residues long. The CDR3, as DNA: TGTGCCAGCAAAGACAGGGCTGAAGAGACCCAGTACTTC. Protein sequence: CASKDRAEETQYF.

This rearrangement joins TRBV5-8 to TRBJ2-7; 7 bases are a match to TRBD2. Trimming cost V 4 bases and J 1 base; bases outside gene matches: 8. The length of the CDR3 is 15 residues. The germline CDR1 and CDR2 sequences are SGHTS and YDEGEE. The CDR3 region has the DNA TGTGCCAGCAGCCAAGGAACTAGCGAGTCCTACGAGCAGTACTTC. Protein: CASSQGTSESYEQYF.